In this sample, the clone carrying this TCR beta chain turned up once. Antigen: not known. Here the CDR3 omits its conserved ending phenylalanine or tryptophan, so a read error is the likely source. The data were obtained in a study of tumor-infiltrating lymphocytes in primary liver carcinoma. Points from the study as a whole: When set against blood, tumors had a significantly higher top-250-clone fraction (p = 0.039). Overlap in tumor-adjacent and tumor-blood pairs fell below that of tumor region pairs.

Germline CDR1 and CDR2: SGHAT and FQNNGV. The CDR3 spans 15 residues. Deletions cut 1 base from V and 4 bases from J, with 11 bases between. Unsorted bulk tissue (roughly 19-31 mg) underwent RNA and DNA co-extraction. All tumor samples contained more than 85% viable tumor cells. A primer in the constant region served to generate TCR beta cDNA from around 500 ng of total RNA. Three rounds of nested multiplex PCR with slightly modified ARM-PCR produced TCR beta libraries. With TRBV1-TRBV30 forward primers and a C-beta reverse primer, the first two PCR rounds were run for approximately 10 cycles each. TCRdb reprocessed the multiplex PCR reads via MiXCR and lists one record per CDR3 protein. The table records approximately 110,000 distinct CDR3 sequences, 55% to 75% of them present only once.

V gene TRBV11-2 combines with J gene TRBJ2-1; D not resolved. The specimen was liver tumor tissue from sampling region 1. Stated subset: tumor region T1, superior pole. The receptor's source is a woman aged 55-69 years with primary liver carcinoma and hepatitis B virus infection. CDR3 protein: CASSLAPSVYNEQFL. CDR3 DNA sequence: TGTGCCAGCAGCTTAGCCCCCTCAGTATACAATGAGCAGTTCCTC.